The TCR beta chain under discussion was sequenced for a study of radiation and T cells in renal cell carcinoma. The time point denotes: blood 4 weeks post-SBRT, at nephrectomy. Sample treatment: 15 Gy SBRT to primary tumor, nephrectomy 4 weeks later. Nephrectomy followed 15 Gy stereotactic body radiation by 4 weeks. After SBRT, blood was collected at 2 and 4 weeks, plus baseline. Study-level points and caveats: Pretreatment tumor biopsies were lacking, so baseline clonotypes are unknown. In blood, top tumor clones expanded by 2 weeks, shrinking by 4.

Germline loops: CDR1 MNHEY, CDR2 SVGAGI. This CDR3 is 14 amino acids long. V lost 7 bases, J lost 0 bases, and 12 bases lay in between. Note on this clone: Antigen specificity is unknown.

Produced via immunoSEQ multiplex PCR; TCRdb's table is partial and in-frame only. The top ten hold less than 7.5% of the sample, which has roughly 100,000 clones, 65% to 90% seen once. The V call is TRBV6-5, the J call TRBJ2-5; D not resolved. The clonotype was recovered from a man aged 60 to 75 with renal cell carcinoma. This specimen consisted of blood, obtained from a patient whose treatment included radiotherapy and nephrectomy. The CDR3 sequence is CASNLIGDQETQYF. In DNA form, the CDR3 reads TGTGCCAGCAATCTGATTGGGGACCAAGAGACCCAGTACTTC.